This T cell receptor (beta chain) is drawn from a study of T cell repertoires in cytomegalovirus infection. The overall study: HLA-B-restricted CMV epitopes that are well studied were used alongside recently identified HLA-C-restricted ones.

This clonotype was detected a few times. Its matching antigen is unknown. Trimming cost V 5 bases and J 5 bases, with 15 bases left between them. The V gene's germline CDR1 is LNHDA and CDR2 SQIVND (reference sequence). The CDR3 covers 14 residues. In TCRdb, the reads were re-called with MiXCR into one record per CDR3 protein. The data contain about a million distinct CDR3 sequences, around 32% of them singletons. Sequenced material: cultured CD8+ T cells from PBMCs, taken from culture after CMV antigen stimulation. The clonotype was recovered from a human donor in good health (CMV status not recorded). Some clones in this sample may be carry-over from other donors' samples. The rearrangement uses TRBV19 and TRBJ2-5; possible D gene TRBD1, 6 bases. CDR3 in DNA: TGTGCCAGTAGTTCTGAAGGGGGTAGGGAGACCCAGTACTTC. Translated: CASSSEGGRETQYF.